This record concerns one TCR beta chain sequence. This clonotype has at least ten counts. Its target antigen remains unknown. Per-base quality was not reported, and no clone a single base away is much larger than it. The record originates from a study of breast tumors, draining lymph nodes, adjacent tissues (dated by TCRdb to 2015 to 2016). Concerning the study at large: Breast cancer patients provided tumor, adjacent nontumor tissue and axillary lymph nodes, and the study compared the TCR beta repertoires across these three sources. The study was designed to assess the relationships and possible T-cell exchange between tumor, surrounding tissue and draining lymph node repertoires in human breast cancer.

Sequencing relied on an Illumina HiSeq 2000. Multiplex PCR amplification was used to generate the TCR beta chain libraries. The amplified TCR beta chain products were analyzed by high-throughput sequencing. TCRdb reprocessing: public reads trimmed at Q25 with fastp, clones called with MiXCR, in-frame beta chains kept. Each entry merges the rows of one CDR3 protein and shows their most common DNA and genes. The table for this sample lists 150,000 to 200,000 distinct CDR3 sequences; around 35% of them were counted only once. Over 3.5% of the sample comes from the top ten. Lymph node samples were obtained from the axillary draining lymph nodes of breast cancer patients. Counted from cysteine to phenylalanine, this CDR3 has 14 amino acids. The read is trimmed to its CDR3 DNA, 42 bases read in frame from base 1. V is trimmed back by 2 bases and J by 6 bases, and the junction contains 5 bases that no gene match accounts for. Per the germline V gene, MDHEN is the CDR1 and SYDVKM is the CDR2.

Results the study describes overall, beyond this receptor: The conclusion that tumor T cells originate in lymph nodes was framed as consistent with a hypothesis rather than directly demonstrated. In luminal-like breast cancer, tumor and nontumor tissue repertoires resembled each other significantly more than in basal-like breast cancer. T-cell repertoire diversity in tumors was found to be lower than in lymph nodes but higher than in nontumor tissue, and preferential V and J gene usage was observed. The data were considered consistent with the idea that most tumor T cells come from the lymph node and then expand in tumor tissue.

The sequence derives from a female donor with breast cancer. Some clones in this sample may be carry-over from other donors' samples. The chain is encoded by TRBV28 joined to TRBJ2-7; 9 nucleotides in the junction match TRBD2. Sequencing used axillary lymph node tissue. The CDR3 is CASSLPGLAIEQYF. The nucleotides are TGTGCCAGCAGTTTACCGGGACTAGCAATCGAGCAGTACTTC.